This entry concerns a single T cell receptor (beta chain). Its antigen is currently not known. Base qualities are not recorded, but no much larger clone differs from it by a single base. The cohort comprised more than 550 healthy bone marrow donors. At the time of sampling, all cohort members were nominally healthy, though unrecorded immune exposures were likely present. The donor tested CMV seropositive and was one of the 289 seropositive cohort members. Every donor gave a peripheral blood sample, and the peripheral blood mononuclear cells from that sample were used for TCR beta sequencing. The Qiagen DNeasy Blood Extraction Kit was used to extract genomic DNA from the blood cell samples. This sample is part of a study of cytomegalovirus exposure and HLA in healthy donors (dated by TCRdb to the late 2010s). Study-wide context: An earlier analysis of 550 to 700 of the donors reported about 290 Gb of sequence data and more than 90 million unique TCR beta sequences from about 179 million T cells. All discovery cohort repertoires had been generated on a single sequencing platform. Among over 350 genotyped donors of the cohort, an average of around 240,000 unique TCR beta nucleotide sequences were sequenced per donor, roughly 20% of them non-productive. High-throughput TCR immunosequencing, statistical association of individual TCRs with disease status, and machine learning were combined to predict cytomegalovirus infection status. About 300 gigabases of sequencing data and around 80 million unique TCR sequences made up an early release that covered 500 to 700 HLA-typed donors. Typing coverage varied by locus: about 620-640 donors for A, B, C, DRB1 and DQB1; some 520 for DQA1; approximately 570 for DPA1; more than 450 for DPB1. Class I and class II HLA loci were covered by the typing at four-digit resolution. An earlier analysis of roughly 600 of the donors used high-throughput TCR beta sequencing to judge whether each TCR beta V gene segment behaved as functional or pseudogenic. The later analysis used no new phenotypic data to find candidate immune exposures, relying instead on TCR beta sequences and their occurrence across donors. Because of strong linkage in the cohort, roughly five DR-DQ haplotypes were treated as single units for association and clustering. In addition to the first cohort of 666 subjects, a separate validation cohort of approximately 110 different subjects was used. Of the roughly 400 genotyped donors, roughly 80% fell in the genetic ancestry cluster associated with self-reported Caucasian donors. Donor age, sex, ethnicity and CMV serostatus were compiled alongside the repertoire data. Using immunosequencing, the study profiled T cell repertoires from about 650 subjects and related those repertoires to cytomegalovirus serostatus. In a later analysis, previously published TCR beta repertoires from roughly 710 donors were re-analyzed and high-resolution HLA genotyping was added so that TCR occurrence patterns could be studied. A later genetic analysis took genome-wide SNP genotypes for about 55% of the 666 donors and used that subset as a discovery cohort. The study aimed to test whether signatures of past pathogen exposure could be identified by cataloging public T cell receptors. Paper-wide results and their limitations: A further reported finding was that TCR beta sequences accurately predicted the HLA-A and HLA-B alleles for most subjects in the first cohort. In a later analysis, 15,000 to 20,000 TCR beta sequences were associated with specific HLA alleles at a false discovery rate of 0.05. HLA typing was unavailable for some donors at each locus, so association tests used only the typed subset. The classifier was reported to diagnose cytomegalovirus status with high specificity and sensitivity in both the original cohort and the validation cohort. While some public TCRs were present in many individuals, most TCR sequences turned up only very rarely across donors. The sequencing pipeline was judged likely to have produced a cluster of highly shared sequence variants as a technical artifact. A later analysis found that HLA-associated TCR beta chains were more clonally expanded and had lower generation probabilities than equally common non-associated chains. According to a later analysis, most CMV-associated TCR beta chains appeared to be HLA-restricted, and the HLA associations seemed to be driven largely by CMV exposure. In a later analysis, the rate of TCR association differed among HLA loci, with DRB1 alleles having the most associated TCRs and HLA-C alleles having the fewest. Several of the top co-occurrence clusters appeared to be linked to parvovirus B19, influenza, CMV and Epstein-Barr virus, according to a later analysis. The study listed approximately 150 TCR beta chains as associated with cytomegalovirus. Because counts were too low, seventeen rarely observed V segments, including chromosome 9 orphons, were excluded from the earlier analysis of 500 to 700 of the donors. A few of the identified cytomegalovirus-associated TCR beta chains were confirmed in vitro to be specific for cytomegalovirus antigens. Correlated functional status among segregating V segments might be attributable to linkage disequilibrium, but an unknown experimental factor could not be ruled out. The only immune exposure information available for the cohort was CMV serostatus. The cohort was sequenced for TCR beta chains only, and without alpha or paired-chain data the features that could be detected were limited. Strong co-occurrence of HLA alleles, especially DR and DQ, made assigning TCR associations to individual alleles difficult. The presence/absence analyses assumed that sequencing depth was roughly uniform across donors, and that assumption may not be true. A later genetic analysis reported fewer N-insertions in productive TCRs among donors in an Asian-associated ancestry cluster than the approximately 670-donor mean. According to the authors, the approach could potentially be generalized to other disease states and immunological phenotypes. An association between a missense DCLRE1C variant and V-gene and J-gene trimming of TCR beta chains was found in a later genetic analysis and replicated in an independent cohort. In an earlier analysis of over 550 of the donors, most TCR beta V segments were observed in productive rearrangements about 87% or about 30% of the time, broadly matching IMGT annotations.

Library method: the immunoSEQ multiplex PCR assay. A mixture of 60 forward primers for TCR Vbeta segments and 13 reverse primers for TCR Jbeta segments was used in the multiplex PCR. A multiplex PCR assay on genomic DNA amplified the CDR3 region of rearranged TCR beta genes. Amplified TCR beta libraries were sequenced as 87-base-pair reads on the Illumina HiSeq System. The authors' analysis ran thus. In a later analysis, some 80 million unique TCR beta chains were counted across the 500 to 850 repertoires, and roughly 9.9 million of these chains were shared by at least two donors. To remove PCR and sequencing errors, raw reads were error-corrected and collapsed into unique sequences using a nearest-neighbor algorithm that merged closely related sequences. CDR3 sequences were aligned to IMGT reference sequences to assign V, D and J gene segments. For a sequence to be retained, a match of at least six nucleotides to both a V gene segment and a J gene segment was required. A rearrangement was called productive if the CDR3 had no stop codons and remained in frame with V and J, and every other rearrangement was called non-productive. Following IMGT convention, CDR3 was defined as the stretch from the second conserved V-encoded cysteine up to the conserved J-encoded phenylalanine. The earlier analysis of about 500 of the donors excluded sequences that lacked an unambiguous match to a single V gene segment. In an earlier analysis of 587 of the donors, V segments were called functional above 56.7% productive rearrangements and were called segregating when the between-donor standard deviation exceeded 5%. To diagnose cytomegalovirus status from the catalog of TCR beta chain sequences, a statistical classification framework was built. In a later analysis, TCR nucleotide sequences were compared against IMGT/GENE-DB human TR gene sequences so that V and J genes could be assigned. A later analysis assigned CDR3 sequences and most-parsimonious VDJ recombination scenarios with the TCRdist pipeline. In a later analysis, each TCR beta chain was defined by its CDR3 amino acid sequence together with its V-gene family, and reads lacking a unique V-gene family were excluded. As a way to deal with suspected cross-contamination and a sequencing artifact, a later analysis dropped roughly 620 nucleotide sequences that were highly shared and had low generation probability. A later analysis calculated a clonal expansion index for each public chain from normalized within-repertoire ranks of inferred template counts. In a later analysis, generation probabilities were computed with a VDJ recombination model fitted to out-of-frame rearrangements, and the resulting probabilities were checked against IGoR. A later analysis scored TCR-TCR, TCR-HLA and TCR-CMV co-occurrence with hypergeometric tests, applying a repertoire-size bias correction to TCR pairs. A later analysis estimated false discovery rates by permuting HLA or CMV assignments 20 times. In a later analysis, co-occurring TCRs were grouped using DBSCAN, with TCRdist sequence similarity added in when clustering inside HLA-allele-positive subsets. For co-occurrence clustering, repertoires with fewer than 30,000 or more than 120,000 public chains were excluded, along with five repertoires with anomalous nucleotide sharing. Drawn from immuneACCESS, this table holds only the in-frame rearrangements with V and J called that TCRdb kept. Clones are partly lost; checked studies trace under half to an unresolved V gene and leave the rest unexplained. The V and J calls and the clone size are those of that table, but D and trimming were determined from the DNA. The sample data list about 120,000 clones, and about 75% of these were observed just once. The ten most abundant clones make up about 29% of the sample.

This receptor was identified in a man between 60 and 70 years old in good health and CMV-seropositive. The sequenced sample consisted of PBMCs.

CDR3 protein: CASRYGYDRGLGQPQHF. The nucleotide sequence is TGTGCCAGCAGATATGGGTACGACAGGGGGTTGGGTCAGCCCCAGCATTTT. Recombination connected TRBV5-5 to TRBJ1-5, with TRBD1 identical over 9 junction bases. The CDR3 starts with the cysteine, ends with the phenylalanine, and has 17 residues. Just CDR3 DNA is preserved here, 51 bases in frame from base 1. The germline V gene (reference sequence) yields SGHKS for CDR1 and YYEKEE for CDR2. V has 5 bases trimmed and J has 6 bases trimmed; junction bases matching no gene number 15.